The clone carrying this T cell receptor (beta chain) showed up just once. Its cognate antigen is unknown. This sample was included in a study of T cell repertoires in cytomegalovirus infection. Findings of the study overall: Dominating the ex vivo response were HLA-C-restricted CMV-specific TCR beta clonotypes.

One entry per CDR3 protein, called by TCRdb with MiXCR from the reads. This table has about 440,000 distinct CDR3 sequences, 30% to 40% appearing once. The V gene end was trimmed by 3 bases and the J gene end by 0 bases; junction bases not matched to a gene: 2. This CDR3 spans 14 amino acids. The germline V gene encodes CDR1 SGHRS and CDR2 YFSETQ. The receptor was isolated from a human donor in good health (CMV status not recorded). Some clones in this sample may be carry-over from other donors' samples. The chain recombines TRBV5-1 with TRBJ2-5, with 7 bases aligning to TRBD1. The sample comprised PBMCs. CDR3 DNA: TGCGCCAGCAGCTATGGGACAGACCAAGAGACCCAGTACTTC. Encoded protein: CASSYGTDQETQYF.